This T cell receptor beta chain emerged from a study of blood T cell repertoires in COVID-19 (dated by TCRdb to 2020 to 2021). Study-level background: Samples covering the acute and convalescent phases of COVID-19 were provided by collaborators in the United States, Italy and Spain. The repertoires were released in a freely available public database meant as a resource for research on the immune response to SARS-CoV-2. The material from the prospective study consisted of cDNA or gDNA derived from T cells, B-cell-depleted T cells, or PBMCs. The dataset comprised deeply sampled blood TCRbeta repertoires from subjects exposed to, actively infected with, or recovered from COVID-19. A de-identified subject ID, COVID-19 status, age in years and sex were almost always included in the sample metadata. The samples were drawn from two sources: the first 160 participants of the ongoing ImmuneRACE study, and 1,254 subjects contributed by 6 global collaborators. HLA class I and class II types, where available, came from metadata supplied by the sample provider rather than from assay-based typing. Overall results and qualifications from the work: The quantity of clinical and demographic metadata differed by source and by participant and was supplied without curation.

As to this clone: Its binding antigen is unknown. Nothing much larger sits one base from this clone, and base qualities are not available.

From the cysteine through the phenylalanine, the CDR3 covers 14 amino acids. The read is trimmed to its CDR3 DNA, 42 bases read in frame from base 1. In the germline V gene (reference sequence), CDR1 corresponds to LNHDA and CDR2 to SQIVND. Trimming removed 10 bases from V and 4 bases from J; the gene matches leave 9 bases unexplained. TCRbeta CDR3 regions were amplified from genomic DNA using the immunoSEQ Assay, a bias-controlled multiplex PCR. The original methods were these. Within the assay, amplification of reference gene primers was used to estimate how many nucleated cells each sample contained. To quantify the absolute abundance of each unique TCRbeta CDR3 rearrangement, sequence reads were collapsed and filtered. For each sample, productive Simpson clonality was calculated as the square root of Simpson's diversity index over productive rearrangements. Sourced from immuneACCESS, this table was stored by TCRdb with only in-frame sequences that have V and J called. A share of the clones is absent; for the studies checked, an unresolved V gene accounts for under half, and the remainder has no known explanation. V, J and clone size derive from that table, while D and trimming were established from the DNA sequence. Within this sample are about 320,000 clones, with about 83% of them counted one time only. About 1.2% of the sample comes from the top ten.

Whole blood was collected in K2EDTA tubes by collaborating institutions according to the institutions' own protocols. For TCRbeta analysis, collaborators shipped samples as frozen whole blood, isolated PBMCs, or DNA extracted from either of those sample types. The source is a woman aged 45-60 years with acute or convalescent COVID-19. The sequence is built from TRBV19 and TRBJ1-5, with 8 bases in between that match TRBD1. What was sequenced was peripheral blood. CDR3 sequence: CATLPGQGNQPQHF. The DNA sequence reads TGTGCCACCCTACCCGGACAGGGTAATCAGCCCCAGCATTTT.